The T cell receptor (beta chain) under discussion was sequenced for a study of blood T cell repertoires in COVID-19 (dated by TCRdb to 2019 to 2021). About the full investigation: Collaborator samples came from the United States, Italy and Spain and covered acute and convalescent phases of COVID-19. The prospective study material was composed of cDNA or gDNA derived from T cells, B-cell-depleted T cells, or PBMCs. The dataset comprised deeply sampled blood TCRbeta repertoires from subjects exposed to, actively infected with, or recovered from COVID-19. The repertoires were released in a freely available public database meant as a resource for research on the immune response to SARS-CoV-2. Samples were obtained from the ongoing ImmuneRACE study (first 160 participants) and from 1,200 or so subjects provided by 6 global collaborators. The sample metadata nearly always contained a de-identified subject ID, COVID-19 status, age in years and sex. Where available, HLA class I and class II types were obtained from metadata supplied by the sample provider rather than from assay-based typing.

Broader findings and caveats from the paper: The amount of clinical and demographic metadata varied by source and participant and was provided uncurated.

The immunoSEQ Assay, a bias-controlled multiplex PCR, was used to amplify TCRbeta CDR3 regions from genomic DNA. The published analysis was carried out like this. Within the assay, amplification of reference gene primers was used to estimate how many nucleated cells each sample contained. Sequence reads were collapsed and filtered to measure the absolute abundance of every unique TCRbeta CDR3 rearrangement. For each sample, productive Simpson clonality was calculated as the square root of Simpson's diversity index across productive rearrangements. TCRdb's version of the immuneACCESS table is confined to in-frame rearrangements and falls short of the full clone set. An unresolved V gene accounts for under half of the shortfall where checked; the remainder is of unknown origin. V and J calls plus clone size are reproduced from that table; the DNA served to infer D and trimming. The sample yields 150,000 to 200,000 clones; about 84% were counted once. The ten biggest clones cover 5.6% of the sample.

From the germline V gene (reference sequence), CDR1 is LNHNV and CDR2 is YYDKDF. Trimming costs V 0 bases and J 8 bases, and their ends lie 11 bases apart. The CDR3 goes from the cysteine to the phenylalanine over 14 residues. The read is trimmed to its CDR3 DNA, 42 bases read in frame from base 1. Participants in the prospective study were enrolled through a virtual design, were aged roughly 18 to 90 years, and lived in about two dozen United States geographic areas. In the prospective study, participants were assigned to cohorts based on the clinical history participants reported in a screening survey and a study questionnaire. In the prospective study, mobile phlebotomists collected whole blood, serum and a nasopharyngeal or oropharyngeal swab from each participant. Participants in the prospective study had the option to provide additional blood draws and questionnaires over a roughly 2-month period. Prospective study blood samples were shipped either frozen or at room temperature before DNA extraction.

This clone appeared once. Its antigen remains undetermined. There are no base qualities to consult, and no much larger clone falls within one base. Sequencing was performed on PBMCs or T cells enriched from blood (not recorded which). This clonotype was obtained from a woman between 35 and 50 years old with acute COVID-19. The chain was built from TRBV15 and TRBJ2-1; a tentative D match to TRBD2 spans 5 bases. The nucleotides read TGTGCCACCAGCAGAGATGACTACCAGGATGAGCAGTTCTTC. Translated, it gives CATSRDDYQDEQFF.